This TCR beta chain appears in the sequencing data of a study of T-cell memory formation after mild COVID-19. Study information: Largely donor-specific sequence clusters came from a couple of donors. General study points: Among CD4+ contracting clones, most were CM and EM, and CD8+ ones EMRA.

TCRalpha and TCRbeta libraries used 5'RACE with constant-segment primers and UMIs. TCRdb re-called the 5' RACE reads with MiXCR, one entry per CDR3 protein. The sample contains fewer than 150,000 distinct CDR3 sequences, about 5.9% of which appear only once. This CDR3 has 15 residues. Trimming removed 2 bases from V and 5 bases from J, with 16 bases in between. CDR1 is SGHRS and CDR2 is YFSETQ in the germline V gene. Regarding this clonotype: Antigen unknown.

The chain is built from TRBV5-1 and TRBJ1-1; TRBD1 is a possible D gene (5 bases). This TCR derives from an adult woman who had mild COVID-19 (a few samples of this study predate the infection). Cell type and time point are not known. Sequencing was done on a sample of PBMCs or a T cell subset sorted from them (not recorded which). CDR3 amino acids: CASSFQGPPETEAFF. The CDR3 DNA reads TGCGCCAGCAGCTTCCAGGGCCCACCGGAGACTGAAGCTTTCTTT.